A selection of T cell receptor beta chains follows, all from one sample in a study of shared clonotypes between healthy human individuals. Libraries were prepared by immunoSEQ multiplex PCR; TCRdb keeps only in-frame clonotypes and omits some of them. In the table there are fewer than 1 million clones, approximately 97% of which are singletons. Input material: naive CD8+ T cells sorted from blood. The receptors come from a man under 40 in good health. CDR3s include the opening cysteine and the closing phenylalanine or tryptophan. Fields, in order: CDR3 DNA, CDR3 protein, D gene, clone size, J gene, V gene. The D gene is left open where the match is weak. A clone size is listed for some rows: how often the clone was seen (once, few, many), or a class if it is expanded.

TGTGCCAGCATCAACCATAGGGCGGAAGAGACCCAGTACTTC | CASINHRAEETQYF | . | . | TRBJ2-5 | TRBV7-6
TGCGCCAGCAGTGAAATGAACACTGAAGCTTTCTTT | CASSEMNTEAFF | . | . | TRBJ1-1 | TRBV10-2
TGTGCCAGCAGCCATGGGAGGGAACAAGAGACCCAGTACTTC | CASSHGREQETQYF | TRBD2 | once | TRBJ2-5 | TRBV28
TGTGCCAGCAGTATAATACAGGGCACCGGGGAGCTGTTTTTT | CASSIIQGTGELFF | . | . | TRBJ2-2 | TRBV6-4
TGTGCCAGCAGTAAGTTTAGGCAGGGTAGCGTCTATGAGCAGTTCTTC | CASSKFRQGSVYEQFF | . | . | TRBJ2-1 | TRBV7-6
TGCGCCAGCACCTTACTAGCGAGAGACGGCAATGAGCAGTTCTTC | CASTLLARDGNEQFF | TRBD2 | once | TRBJ2-1 | TRBV5-1
TGTGCCAGTAGTATCTCCCCGACAGAGAATACTGAAGCTTTCTTT | CASSISPTENTEAFF | . | . | TRBJ1-1 | TRBV19
TGTGCCAGCAGTTACTTGGGCAGAGATACGCAGTATTTT | CASSYLGRDTQYF | . | . | TRBJ2-3 | TRBV6-6
TGTGCCTGGAGTTTCTCTGGGGCCAACGTCCTGACTTTC | CAWSFSGANVLTF | . | . | TRBJ2-6 | TRBV30
TGTGCCAGCAGCGTGGATCTGGGGGTGAATCAGCCCCAGCATTTT | CASSVDLGVNQPQHF | . | once | TRBJ1-5 | TRBV9
TGTGCCAGCAGCCTCTCAGGGGGCGACTATGGCTACACCTTC | CASSLSGGDYGYTF | TRBD1 | . | TRBJ1-2 | TRBV7-9
TGTGCCAGCAGCGACAAGCCCGGGACAGGGGGCACTGAAGCTTTCTTT | CASSDKPGTGGTEAFF | TRBD1 | . | TRBJ1-1 | TRBV9
TGTGCCAGCAGTGAAGGGAGGGGGCAAATCTACGAGCAGTACTTC | CASSEGRGQIYEQYF | . | . | TRBJ2-7 | TRBV6-1
TGTGCCAGCAGTTCTCTGGACAGGCCCCCAGATACGCAGTATTTT | CASSSLDRPPDTQYF | TRBD1 | . | TRBJ2-3 | TRBV27
TGTGCCAGCAGAAATATCGTAGGCGGTAGGAGCTCCTACGAGCAGTACTTC | CASRNIVGGRSSYEQYF | . | . | TRBJ2-7 | TRBV11-2
TGTGCCAGCAGCTTAGCGGAGATAGTGCTCGGAAACACCATATATTTT | CASSLAEIVLGNTIYF | . | few | TRBJ1-3 | TRBV7-9
TGTGCCAGCAGCTTGCCTCTAGCTTACGACGAGCAGTACTTC | CASSLPLAYDEQYF | . | . | TRBJ2-7 | TRBV7-9
TGTGCCAGCAGTTTTTCACTCACAGATACGCAGTATTTT | CASSFSLTDTQYF | . | . | TRBJ2-3 | TRBV27
TGTGCCAGCAGCCCCGCCCCCGGAGCGAACACCGGGGAGCTGTTTTTT | CASSPAPGANTGELFF | . | . | TRBJ2-2 | TRBV5-6
TGCAGCGTTGAAGGGACAGAAAAGAGCACAGATACGCAGTATTTT | CSVEGTEKSTDTQYF | . | . | TRBJ2-3 | TRBV29-1
TGTGCCAGCAGACTCGCGAGGACGGTCGACTACGAGCAGTACTTC | CASRLARTVDYEQYF | . | . | TRBJ2-7 | TRBV6-5
TGTGCCAGCAGTTTTTTAGGGAGAGACAATGAGCAGTTCTTC | CASSFLGRDNEQFF | . | . | TRBJ2-1 | TRBV27
TGTGCCAGCAGCCCCGGACCATTGGGATCCTACGAGCAGTACTTC | CASSPGPLGSYEQYF | . | . | TRBJ2-7 | TRBV7-6
TGTGCCAGCAGCTTGGCGTCCTCCAATGAGCAGTTCTTC | CASSLASSNEQFF | . | . | TRBJ2-1 | TRBV5-6
TGTGCCAGCAGCAGAGTGCCGGGCCCAAGAACTGAAGCTTTCTTT | CASSRVPGPRTEAFF | . | . | TRBJ1-1 | TRBV7-9
TGTGCCAGCAGTTTATCTACCGGGTCGGGCTATGGCTACACCTTC | CASSLSTGSGYGYTF | . | . | TRBJ1-2 | TRBV27
TGTGCCAGCAGTTTAGCGGGAGGGCCCTACGAGCAGTACTTC | CASSLAGGPYEQYF | TRBD2 | . | TRBJ2-7 | TRBV28
TGTGCCAGCAGCTTAAGGGGGACCGAGCAGTACTTC | CASSLRGTEQYF | . | . | TRBJ2-7 | TRBV7-2
TGCGCCAGCAGCCAAGATCCCTTCGGAGATACGCAGTATTTT | CASSQDPFGDTQYF | . | once | TRBJ2-3 | TRBV4-3
TGTGCCAGCAGCTTGGTGAGCAGCCGCACAGATACGCAGTATTTT | CASSLVSSRTDTQYF | . | . | TRBJ2-3 | TRBV7-9
TGTGCCACCAGCAGAGATCGGTTGAGCTCCTACGAGCAGTACTTC | CATSRDRLSSYEQYF | . | . | TRBJ2-7 | TRBV15
TGTGCCAGCTTTCAGCCGGGACGCCAGGCGGGCGAGCAGTACTTC | CASFQPGRQAGEQYF | . | . | TRBJ2-7 | TRBV2
TGTGCCAGCAGTCTCCATGGGTACCAAGAGACCCAGTACTTC | CASSLHGYQETQYF | . | . | TRBJ2-5 | TRBV28
TGTGCCAGCAGCCCAAAGGGGCAGTATAGCAATCAGCCCCAGCATTTT | CASSPKGQYSNQPQHF | . | . | TRBJ1-5 | TRBV2
TGCAGCGTTGAAGGGACTAGCGACTCCTACGAGCAGTACTTC | CSVEGTSDSYEQYF | TRBD2 | . | TRBJ2-7 | TRBV29-1
TGTGCCAGCAGCTTAGGCGGGACAGATACGCAGTATTTT | CASSLGGTDTQYF | . | . | TRBJ2-3 | TRBV13
TGTGCCAGCAGCCCTAGCGGACCTAGCACAGATACGCAGTATTTT | CASSPSGPSTDTQYF | TRBD2 | once | TRBJ2-3 | TRBV7-9
TGTGCCAGCAGGGACAGGGTATCCCTCACAGATACGCAGTATTTT | CASRDRVSLTDTQYF | TRBD1 | . | TRBJ2-3 | TRBV27
TGTGCCAGCAGTTTCGGGGACCGAGACGCGGACACCATATATTTT | CASSFGDRDADTIYF | . | . | TRBJ1-3 | TRBV28
TGCGCCAGCAGCTTGGAAGGGGCCTGGGGTTCTGACACAGATACGCAGTATTTT | CASSLEGAWGSDTDTQYF | . | few | TRBJ2-3 | TRBV5-1
TGCGCCAGCAGTGCCCCACGGTCGAGCGGGAGGGTTTTACGGGGTGAGCAGTTCTTC | CASSAPRSSGRVLRGEQFF | TRBD2 | . | TRBJ2-1 | TRBV10-2
TGTGCCAGCAGCAGGGGACTAGCGGGAGGGCTCTTCACCGGGGAGCTGTTTTTT | CASSRGLAGGLFTGELFF | TRBD2 | . | TRBJ2-2 | TRBV5-4
TGTGCCAGCAGCGGGACCTACAATGAGCAGTTCTTC | CASSGTYNEQFF | . | . | TRBJ2-1 | TRBV7-2
TGTGCCAGCAGCTTTACAGGGGGAAAAGACTATGGCTACACCTTC | CASSFTGGKDYGYTF | TRBD1 | . | TRBJ1-2 | TRBV7-9
TGTGCCAGTAGTATTTTGAATGAGCAGTTCTTC | CASSILNEQFF | . | . | TRBJ2-1 | TRBV19
TGTGCCAGCAGATTGGCCTTACGGGACAGGGAACCCTACGAGCAGTACTTC | CASRLALRDREPYEQYF | TRBD1 | . | TRBJ2-7 | TRBV5-6
TGTGCCAGCAGCTGGGACAGGGGAGCTAACTATGGCTACACCTTC | CASSWDRGANYGYTF | TRBD1 | . | TRBJ1-2 | TRBV7-9
TGTGCCAGCAGCGACGTCGGTCGGGACAATGAGCAGTTCTTC | CASSDVGRDNEQFF | . | . | TRBJ2-1 | TRBV5-5
TGCGCCAGCAGCCAAGACCTGGGCCCTGGGGAGCTGTTTTTT | CASSQDLGPGELFF | . | . | TRBJ2-2 | TRBV4-3
TGTGCCAGCAGCTTAGTGGTAGCGGGGGACTACGAGCAGTACTTC | CASSLVVAGDYEQYF | TRBD2 | . | TRBJ2-7 | TRBV7-9
TGCAGCGTTGCGGATTTGGAGGGGGACCCATCCTACGAGCAGTACTTC | CSVADLEGDPSYEQYF | . | . | TRBJ2-7 | TRBV29-1
TGTGCCAGCAGCCATGAACAGGGGAGCTCCTACGAGCAGTACTTC | CASSHEQGSSYEQYF | TRBD1 | . | TRBJ2-7 | TRBV14
TGTGCCAGCAGCTTAGGCTTCGTCAATGAGCAGTTCTTC | CASSLGFVNEQFF | . | . | TRBJ2-1 | TRBV7-6
TGTGCCAGCAGCGATTGGGACGCGATCTACGAGCAGTACTTC | CASSDWDAIYEQYF | . | . | TRBJ2-7 | TRBV7-9
TGTGCCAGCAGCCAAGCCCAGGGGGTGTACGAGCAGTACTTC | CASSQAQGVYEQYF | TRBD1 | . | TRBJ2-7 | TRBV14
TGCAGCGTTATGACAGGGAACAAAAACATTCAGTACTTC | CSVMTGNKNIQYF | TRBD1 | . | TRBJ2-4 | TRBV29-1
TGTGCCAGCAGTGAAGCGAAAGGCAGGGGTTCCCTCACAGATACGCAGTATTTT | CASSEAKGRGSLTDTQYF | . | once | TRBJ2-3 | TRBV6-1